Here is one TCR beta chain with its context. Trimming pared 5 bases from V and 2 bases from J, leaving 9 bases between. CDR1 SEHNR and CDR2 FQNEAQ come from the germline V gene (reference sequence). There are 13 residues in the CDR3. This sample was taken from a study of control samples from healthy donors and cancer patients. The repertoire was sequenced with immunoSEQ multiplex PCR; TCRdb's copy has only in-frame clones and lacks some. The sample includes over 150,000 clones, around 87% of them seen just once. The sequence was collected from a woman aged 50 to 60 in good health. Sequenced input: blood. The chain recombines TRBV7-9 with TRBJ2-5, with D unresolved. The CDR3, as DNA: TGTGCCAGCAGCCCCCGACCTCAAGAGACCCAGTACTTC. Residues: CASSPRPQETQYF. Looking up the rest from reference TRBV7-9 and TRBJ2-5 gives the full variable domain: DTGVSQNPRHKITKRGQNVTFRCDPISEHNRLYWYRQTLGQGPEFLTYFQNEAQLEKSRLLSDRFSAERPKGSFSTLEIQRTEQGDSAMYLCASSPRPQETQYFGPGTRLLVL.